A selection of T cell receptor beta chains follows, all from one sample in a study of blood T cell repertoires in COVID-19. Clones were sequenced by immunoSEQ multiplex PCR, and TCRdb holds only the in-frame ones, with some missing. The table records over 120,000 clones, roughly 80% of them present only once. Sequencing used peripheral blood. These TCRs come from a man between 65 and 79 years old who had recovered from COVID-19. Both conserved end residues are part of each CDR3.

>TRBV5-4|TRBJ2-1
CASSLGAGTYNEQFF
>TRBV6-2/TRBV6-3|TRBJ2-1
CASSYLAEGSYNEQFF
>TRBV7-2|TRBJ2-3
CASSLAPATGLTPDTQYF
>TRBV6-5|TRBJ2-2
CASSQAITGELFF
>TRBV6-5|TRBJ2-3
CASTDRGDTQYF
>TRBV11-3|TRBJ2-1
CASSFGQINEQFF
>TRBV4-1|TRBJ1-5
CASSQGSETQGAQHF
>TRBV19|TRBJ2-2
CASRDPMGGATGSGELFF
>TRBV27|TRBJ1-1
CASSSWRGPEAFF
>TRBV30|TRBJ2-1
CACPSGLLNEQFF
>TRBV11-2|TRBJ1-2
CASSLLTGELHTF
>TRBV5-4|TRBJ2-7
CASSTPGASGRANEQYF
>TRBV18|TRBJ2-5
CASSPRQGETQYF
>TRBV6-2/TRBV6-3|TRBJ2-5
CASSYDRDRLAGYF
>TRBV18|TRBJ2-5
CASSQNVRQGETQYF
>TRBV7-6|TRBJ1-2
CASTKGVPF
>TRBV5-1|TRBJ2-7
CASSITTSGSYEQYF
>TRBV11-2|TRBJ1-2
CASSPQAVLGYGYTF
>TRBV5-6|TRBJ2-7
CASSLRVLTYEQYF
>TRBV29-1|TRBJ2-3
CSVERGTPDTQYF
>TRBV10-3|TRBJ1-1
CATQLGQRNTEAFF
>TRBV20-1|TRBJ1-1
CSASGTRGGTEAFF
>TRBV5-1|TRBJ2-7
CASSLDIASNEQYF
>TRBV2|TRBJ2-1
CASSEGTRAYNEQFF
>TRBV19|TRBJ1-1
CASSPAGLSTEAFF
>TRBV25-1|TRBJ1-1
CASSDTYEAFF
>TRBV10-3|TRBJ2-7
CAISESTGGKYEQYF
>TRBV5-1|TRBJ2-7
CASSSVKVAGGIDEQYF
>TRBV6-4|TRBJ1-5
CASSRLTGGVQPQHF
>TRBV5-4|TRBJ2-3
CASSRRDYPTTDTQYF
>TRBV4-1|TRBJ2-4
CASSPPSIEIKYF
>TRBV24-1|TRBJ2-5
CATSDPGTGDEETQYF
>TRBV5-4|TRBJ1-4
CASSPTPVLDEKLFF
>TRBV5-1|TRBJ2-3
CASSLQPGQGETQYF
>TRBV4-3|TRBJ1-2
CASSQEGWGTGAGYTF
>TRBV6-6|TRBJ2-1
CASSLRSGGGEQFF
>TRBV27|TRBJ2-1
CASSPGLAVPYNEQFF
>TRBV12-5|TRBJ2-7
CASGLASETGKYF
>TRBV13|TRBJ2-1
CASSSPGQGMNEQFF
>TRBV14|TRBJ1-4
CASSPREGGGKLFF
>TRBV6-6|TRBJ2-7
CASSYPDSHISYEQYF
>TRBV2|TRBJ2-2
CASSEPTSGRETGELFF
>TRBV7-2|TRBJ2-7
CASRFAGTPGYEQYF
>TRBV3-1/TRBV3-2|TRBJ2-1
CASSVGGIGSYNEQFF
>TRBV30|TRBJ2-2
CAWTTGRNTGELFF
>TRBV5-1|TRBJ2-2
CASSLGASGNTGELFF
>TRBV7-9|TRBJ2-7
CASSLTWEPEQYF
>TRBV5-1|TRBJ2-2
CASSFRDRGTGELFF
>TRBV27|TRBJ2-2
CASSRNREGTGELFF
>TRBV27|TRBJ2-7
CASSLSGQGDEQYF
>TRBV9|TRBJ2-7
CASSVAGQITAYEQYF
>TRBV19|TRBJ1-1
CASRDPTGGHDEAFF
>TRBV30|TRBJ2-2
CAWSISGSETGELFF
>TRBV29-1|TRBJ1-2
CSVVDRAVGYGYTF
>TRBV28|TRBJ1-2
CASSPRTGDGYTF